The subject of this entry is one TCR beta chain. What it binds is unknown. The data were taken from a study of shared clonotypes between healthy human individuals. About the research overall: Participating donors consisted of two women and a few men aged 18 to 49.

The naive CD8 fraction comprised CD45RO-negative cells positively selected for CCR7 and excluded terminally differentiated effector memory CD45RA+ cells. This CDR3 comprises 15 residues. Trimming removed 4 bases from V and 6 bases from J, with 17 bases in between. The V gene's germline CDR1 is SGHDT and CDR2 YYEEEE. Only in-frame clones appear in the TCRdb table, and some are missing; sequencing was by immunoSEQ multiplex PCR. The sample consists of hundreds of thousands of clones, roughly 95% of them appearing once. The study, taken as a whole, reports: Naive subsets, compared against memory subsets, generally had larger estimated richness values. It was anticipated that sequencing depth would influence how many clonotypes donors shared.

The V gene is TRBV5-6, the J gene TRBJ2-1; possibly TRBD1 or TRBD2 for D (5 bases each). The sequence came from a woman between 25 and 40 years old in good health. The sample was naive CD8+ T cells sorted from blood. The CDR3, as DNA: TGTGCCAGCAGCCCTCCCGGGGCACCTACCAATGAGCAGTTCTTC. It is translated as CASSPPGAPTNEQFF.